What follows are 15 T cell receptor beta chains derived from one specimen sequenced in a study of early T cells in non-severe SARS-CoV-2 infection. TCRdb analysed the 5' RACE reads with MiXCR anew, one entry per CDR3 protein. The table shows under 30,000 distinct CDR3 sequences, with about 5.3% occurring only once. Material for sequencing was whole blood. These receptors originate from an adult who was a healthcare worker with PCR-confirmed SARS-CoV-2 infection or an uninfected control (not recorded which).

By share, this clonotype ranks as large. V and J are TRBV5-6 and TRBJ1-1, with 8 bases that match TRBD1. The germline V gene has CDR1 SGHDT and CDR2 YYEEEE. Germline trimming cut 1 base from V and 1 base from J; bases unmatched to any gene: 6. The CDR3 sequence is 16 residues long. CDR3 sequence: CASSLTPGGANTEAFF. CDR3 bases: TGTGCCAGCAGCTTGACTCCAGGGGGCGCGAACACTGAAGCTTTCTTT. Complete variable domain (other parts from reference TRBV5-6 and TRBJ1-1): DAGVTQSPTHLIKTRGQQVTLRCSPKSGHDTVSWYQQALGQGPQFIFQYYEEEERQRGNFPDRFSGHQFPNYSSELNVNALLLGDSALYLCASSLTPGGANTEAFFGQGTRLTVV.

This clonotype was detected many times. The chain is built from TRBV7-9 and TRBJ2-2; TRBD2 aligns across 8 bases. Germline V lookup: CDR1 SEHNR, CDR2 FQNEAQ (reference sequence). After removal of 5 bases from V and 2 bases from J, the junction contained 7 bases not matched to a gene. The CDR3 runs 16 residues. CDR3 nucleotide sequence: TGTGCCAGCAGCCCTAGGCTAGCGGGTAACACCGGGGAGCTGTTTTTT. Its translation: CASSPRLAGNTGELFF.

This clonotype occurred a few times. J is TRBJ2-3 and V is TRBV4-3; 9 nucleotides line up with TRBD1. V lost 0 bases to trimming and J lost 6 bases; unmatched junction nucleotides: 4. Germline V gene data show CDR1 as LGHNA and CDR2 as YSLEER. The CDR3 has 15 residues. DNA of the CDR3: TGCGCCAGCAGCCAAGATCGGACAGGGGCCGATACGCAGTATTTT. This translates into CASSQDRTGADTQYF.

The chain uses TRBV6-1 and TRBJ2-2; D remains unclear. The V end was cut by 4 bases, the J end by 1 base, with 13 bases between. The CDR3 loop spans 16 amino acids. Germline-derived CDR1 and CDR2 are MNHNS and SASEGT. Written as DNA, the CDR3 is TGTGCCAGCAGTGCCCACGGGTTGGGGAACACCGGGGAGCTGTTTTTT. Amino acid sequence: CASSAHGLGNTGELFF.

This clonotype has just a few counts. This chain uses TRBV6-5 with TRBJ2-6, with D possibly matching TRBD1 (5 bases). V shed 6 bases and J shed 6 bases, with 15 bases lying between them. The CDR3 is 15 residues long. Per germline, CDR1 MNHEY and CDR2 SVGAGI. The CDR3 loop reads CASSRRGSSANVLTF. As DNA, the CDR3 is TGTGCCAGCAGCAGAAGGGGCTCATCGGCCAACGTCCTGACTTTC.

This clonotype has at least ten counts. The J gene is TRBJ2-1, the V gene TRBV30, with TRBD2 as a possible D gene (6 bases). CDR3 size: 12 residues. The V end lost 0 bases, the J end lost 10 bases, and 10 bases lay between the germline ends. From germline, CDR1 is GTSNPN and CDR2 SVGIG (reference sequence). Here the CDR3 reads CAWSVLRGEQFF. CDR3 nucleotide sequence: TGTGCCTGGAGTGTACTTCGGGGGGAGCAGTTCTTC. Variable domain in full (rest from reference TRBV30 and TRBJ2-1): SQTIHQWPATLVQPVGSPLSLECTVEGTSNPNLYWYRQAAGRGLQLLFYSVGIGQISSEVPQNLSASRPQDRQFILSSKKLLLSDSGFYLCAWSVLRGEQFFGPGTRLTVL.

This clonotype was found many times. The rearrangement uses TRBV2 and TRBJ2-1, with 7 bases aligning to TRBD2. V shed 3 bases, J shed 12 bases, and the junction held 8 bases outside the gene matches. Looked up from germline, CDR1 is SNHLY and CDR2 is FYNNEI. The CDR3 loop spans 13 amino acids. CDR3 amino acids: CASSDSGGVGQFF. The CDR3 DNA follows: TGTGCCAGCAGTGACTCGGGGGGAGTAGGGCAGTTCTTC.

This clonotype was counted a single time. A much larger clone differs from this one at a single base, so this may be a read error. The DNA of the CDR3 is TGTGTCAGCAGCTTAGATTGGACAGGGGGCGAGCAGTACTTC. Translated: CVSSLDWTGGEQYF. This rearrangement joins TRBV11-2 to TRBJ2-7; 10 bases are shared with TRBD1. CDR3 length: 14 residues. The germline CDR1 and CDR2 sequences are SGHAT and FQNNGV.

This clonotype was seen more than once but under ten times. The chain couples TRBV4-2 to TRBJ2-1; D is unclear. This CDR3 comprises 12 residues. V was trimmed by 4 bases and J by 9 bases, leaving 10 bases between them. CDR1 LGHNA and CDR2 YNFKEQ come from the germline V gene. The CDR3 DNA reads TGTGCCAGCAGCCTAGAGGTGGGTGAGCAGTTCTTC. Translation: CASSLEVGEQFF.

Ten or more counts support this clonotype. The CDR3 region has the DNA TGCAGTGCCCCGGACCAGAAAGAGACCCAGTACTTC. As protein: CSAPDQKETQYF. The chain combines TRBV20-1 with TRBJ2-5; D call uncertain. CDR3 length equals 12 residues. Between the trimmed V and J ends, which lost 6 bases and 3 bases, there was a span of 11 bases. Looked up from germline, CDR1 is DFQATT and CDR2 is SNEGSKA (reference sequence).

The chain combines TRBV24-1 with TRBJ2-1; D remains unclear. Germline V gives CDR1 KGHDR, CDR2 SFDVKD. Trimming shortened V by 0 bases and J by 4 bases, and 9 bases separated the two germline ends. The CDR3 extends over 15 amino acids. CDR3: CATSDLTSGYNEQFF. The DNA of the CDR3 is TGTGCCACCAGTGATTTGACGTCCGGATACAATGAGCAGTTCTTC.

CDR3 sequence: CASRVAGGQGEKLFF. The CDR3 DNA reads as TGTGCCAGCAGAGTAGCCGGGGGCCAGGGTGAAAAACTGTTTTTT. The chain joins TRBV7-2 to TRBJ1-4; D might be TRBD1 (6 bases). The germline gives CDR1 SGHTA, CDR2 FQGNSA. The V and J ends lost 6 bases and 7 bases respectively, with 18 bases between them. The length of the CDR3 is 15 residues.

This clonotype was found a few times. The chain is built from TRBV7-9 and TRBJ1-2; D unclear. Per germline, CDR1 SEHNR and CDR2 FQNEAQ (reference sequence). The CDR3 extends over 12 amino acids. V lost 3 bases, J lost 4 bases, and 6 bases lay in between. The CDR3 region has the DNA TGTGCCAGCAGCTTCGACACCTATGGCTACACCTTC. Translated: CASSFDTYGYTF. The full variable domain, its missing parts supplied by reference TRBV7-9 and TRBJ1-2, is DTGVSQNPRHKITKRGQNVTFRCDPISEHNRLYWYRQTLGQGPEFLTYFQNEAQLEKSRLLSDRFSAERPKGSFSTLEIQRTEQGDSAMYLCASSFDTYGYTFGSGTRLTVV.

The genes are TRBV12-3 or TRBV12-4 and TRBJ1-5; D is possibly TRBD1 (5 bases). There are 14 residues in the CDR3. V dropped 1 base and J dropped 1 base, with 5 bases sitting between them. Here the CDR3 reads CASSLGQSNQPQHF. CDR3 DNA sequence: TGTGCCAGCAGTTTAGGACAGAGCAATCAGCCCCAGCATTTT.

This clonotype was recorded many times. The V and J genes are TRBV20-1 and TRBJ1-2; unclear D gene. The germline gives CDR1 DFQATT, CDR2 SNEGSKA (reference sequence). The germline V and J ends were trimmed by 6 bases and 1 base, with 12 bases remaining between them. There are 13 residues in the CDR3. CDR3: CSAPDQFNYGYTF. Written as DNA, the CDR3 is TGCAGTGCCCCGGACCAATTTAACTATGGCTACACCTTC.